A single sample gave rise to the 5 T cell receptor beta chains below, sequenced in a study of T cell clonality in common variable immunodeficiency. Study results and limitations: In common variable immunodeficiency, TCR beta chains reportedly carried fewer deletions and N-nucleotide insertions.

No antigens are known for them. Assay: immunoSEQ multiplex PCR; the TCRdb copy retains only in-frame clones and omits some. This sample includes about 28,000 clones with no singletons; its ten biggest clones take up about 3.3%. Specimen: peripheral blood mononuclear cells. Receptor source: a human donor with common variable immunodeficiency.

Comments on this clone: Read coverage stops 3 residues before the CDR3 terminus; the germline J gene supplies the remainder. The V gene is TRBV11-2, the J gene TRBJ1-6, with a possible D match to TRBD1 (6 bases). The CDR3 is 14 amino acids. CDR1 and CDR2 from the germline V gene are SGHAT and FQNNGV. V shed 6 bases and J shed 8 bases, with 14 bases lying between them. This CDR3 reads CASSKQGWDSPLHF. The sequenced part of the CDR3 DNA is TGTGCCAGCAGTAAACAGGGTTGGGATTCACCC.

This clone was seen a few times. Read sequence stops 3 residues before the CDR3 end, and the germline J gene provides the missing end. V usage is TRBV7-2 and J usage is TRBJ2-1, with a tentative D call TRBD2 (5 bases). The germline V and J ends were trimmed by 1 base and 4 bases, with 11 bases remaining between them. Germline assignment: CDR1 SGHTA and CDR2 FQGNSA. The CDR3 is made up of 15 amino acids. CDR3 in amino acids: CASSLVEGMYNEQFF. The DNA read from the CDR3 is TGTGCCAGCAGCTTAGTAGAGGGTATGTACAATGAG.

A remark on this clone: The read ends 3 residues shy of where the CDR3 ends; the end is completed using the germline J gene. The J gene is TRBJ2-1, the V gene TRBV19; D is unclear. Germline CDR1 reads LNHDA; CDR2 reads SQIVND (reference sequence). The CDR3 extends over 11 amino acids. V lost 4 bases and J lost 4, with 2 bases in between. CDR3 DNA (partial): TGTGCCAGTAGTACGTACAATGAG. Its protein is CASSTYNE. The whole CDR3 protein reads CASSTYNEQFF.

This clone appeared many times. The read comes to an end 3 residues before the CDR3 does, leaving the germline J gene to fill in the end. The V gene is TRBV30, the J gene TRBJ2-1, with D maybe TRBD1 (5 bases). V was cut by 4 bases and J by 0 bases, with 16 bases left in between. The V gene's germline CDR1 is GTSNPN and CDR2 SVGIG (reference sequence). The CDR3 loop spans 16 amino acids. This CDR3 reads CAWIPTGRSSYNEQFF. The covered CDR3 bases are TGTGCCTGGATCCCCACAGGTCGCAGCTCCTACAATGAG.

This clone was observed many times. The read halts 3 residues ahead of the CDR3 end, with the missing end drawn from the germline J gene. J is TRBJ2-3 and V is TRBV20-1; D ambiguous. This CDR3 is built from 14 residues. The V end was cut by 1 base, the J end by 4 bases, with 12 bases between. CDR1 DFQATT and CDR2 SNEGSKA come from the germline V gene (reference sequence). The covered CDR3 bases are TGCAGTGCTAGAGGACTCCCGAGGTCAGATACG. Translating gives CSARGLPRSDT. The CDR3, in full, reads CSARGLPRSDTQYF.